This T cell receptor (beta chain) derives from a study of identical twins. Study-level points and caveats: Donors were not followed over many years; analysis was cross-sectional. Insertions ran lower in abundant cord blood beta clonotypes, though not in memory repertoires.

MiXCR, applied by TCRdb to the 5' RACE reads, yields one record per CDR3 protein. The sample lists some 1,700,000 distinct CDR3 sequences, 32% occurring once. The CDR3 is 16 residues long. Germline CDR1 is SGHRS and CDR2 is YFSETQ. As regards this clonotype: Its target is unknown. A read error may account for a junction end that differs from germline.

What was sequenced was cord blood. The rearrangement uses TRBV5-1 and TRBJ2-1, with 10 nucleotides matching TRBD2. The sequence came from a newborn girl in good health. As DNA, the CDR3 is TGCGCCAGCAGCTTGGAGGTAGCGGGGGGAAGTAATGGGCAGTTCTTC. Residues: CASSLEVAGGSNGQFF.